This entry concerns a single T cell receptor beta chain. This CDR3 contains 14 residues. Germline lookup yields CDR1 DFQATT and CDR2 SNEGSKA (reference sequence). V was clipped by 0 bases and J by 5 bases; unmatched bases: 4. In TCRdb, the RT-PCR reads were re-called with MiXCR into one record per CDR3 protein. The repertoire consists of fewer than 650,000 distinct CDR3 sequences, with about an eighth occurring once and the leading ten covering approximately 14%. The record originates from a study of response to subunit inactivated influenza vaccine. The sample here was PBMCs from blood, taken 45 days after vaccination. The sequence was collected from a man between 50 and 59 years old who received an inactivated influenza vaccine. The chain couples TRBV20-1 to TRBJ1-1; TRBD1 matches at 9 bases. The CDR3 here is CSARDGQGWTEAFF. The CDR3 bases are TGCAGTGCTAGAGATGGACAGGGGTGGACTGAAGCTTTCTTT.